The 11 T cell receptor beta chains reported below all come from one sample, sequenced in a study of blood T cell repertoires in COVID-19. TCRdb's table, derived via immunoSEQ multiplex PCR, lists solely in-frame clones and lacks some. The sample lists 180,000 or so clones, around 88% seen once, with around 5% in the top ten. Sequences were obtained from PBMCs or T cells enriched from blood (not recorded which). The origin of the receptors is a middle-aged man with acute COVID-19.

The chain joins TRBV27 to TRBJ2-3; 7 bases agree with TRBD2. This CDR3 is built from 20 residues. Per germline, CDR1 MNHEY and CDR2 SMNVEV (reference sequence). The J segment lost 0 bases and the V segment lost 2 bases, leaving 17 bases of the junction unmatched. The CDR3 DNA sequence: TGTGCCAGCAGTTTAATTCCCCATAGCGGGTACCCCTCTAGCACAGATACGCAGTATTTT. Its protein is CASSLIPHSGYPSSTDTQYF.

CDR3 amino acids: CASSKQGGDGYTF. In DNA, the CDR3 is TGCGCCAGCAGCAAACAGGGTGGCGATGGCTACACCTTC. The rearrangement links TRBV5-1 to TRBJ1-2; perhaps TRBD1 as D (6 bases). The CDR3 runs 13 residues. CDR1 and CDR2 from the germline V gene are SGHRS and YFSETQ. Trimming left V 4 bases short and J 6 bases short, with 13 bases between.

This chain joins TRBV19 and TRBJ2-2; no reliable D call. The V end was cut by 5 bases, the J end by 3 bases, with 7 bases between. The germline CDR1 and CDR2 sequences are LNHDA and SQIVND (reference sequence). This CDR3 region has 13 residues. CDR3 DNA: TGTGCCAGTAGTCCCCTCTACACCGGGGAGCTGTTTTTT. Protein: CASSPLYTGELFF. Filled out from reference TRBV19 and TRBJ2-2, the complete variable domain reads DGGITQSPKYLFRKEGQNVTLSCEQNLNHDAMYWYRQDPGQGLRLIYYSQIVNDFQKGDIAEGYSVSREKKESFPLTVTSAQKNPTAFYLCASSPLYTGELFFGEGSRLTVL.

CDR3 nucleotides: TGTGCCAGCAGCGTAGGGGGGACAGGGGTGAGCGGGGAGCTGTTTTTT. Protein: CASSVGGTGVSGELFF. V gene TRBV9 combines with J gene TRBJ2-2, with TRBD1 matching 10 bases. The CDR3 totals 16 residues. The V gene's germline CDR1 is SGDLS and CDR2 YYNGEE. With 0 bases clipped from V and 7 bases from J, the junction kept 6 bases outside the gene matches.

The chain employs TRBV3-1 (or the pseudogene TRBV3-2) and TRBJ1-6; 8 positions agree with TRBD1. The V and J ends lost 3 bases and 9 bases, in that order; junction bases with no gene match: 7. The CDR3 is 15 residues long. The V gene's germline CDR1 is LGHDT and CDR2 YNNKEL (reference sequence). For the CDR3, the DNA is TGTGCCAGCAGCCATTCGGACAGGGTTGGTTCACCCCTCCACTTT. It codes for CASSHSDRVGSPLHF.

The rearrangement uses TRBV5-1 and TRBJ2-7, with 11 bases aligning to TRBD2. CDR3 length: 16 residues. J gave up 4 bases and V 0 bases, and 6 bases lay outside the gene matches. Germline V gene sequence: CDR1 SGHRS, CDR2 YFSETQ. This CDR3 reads CASSLELAGARYEQYF. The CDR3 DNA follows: TGCGCCAGCAGCTTGGAACTAGCGGGAGCCCGATACGAGCAGTACTTC.

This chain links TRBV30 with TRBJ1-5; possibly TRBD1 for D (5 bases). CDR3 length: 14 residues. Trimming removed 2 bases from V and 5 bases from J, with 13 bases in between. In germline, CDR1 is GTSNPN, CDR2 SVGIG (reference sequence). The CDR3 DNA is TGTGCCTGGAGTAGGACAACCCGAGATCAGCCCCAGCATTTT. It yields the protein CAWSRTTRDQPQHF.

CDR3 sequence (DNA): TGTGCCAGCAGTGAACAGGAGCAGTACTTC. Translated: CASSEQEQYF. This chain links TRBV6-1 with TRBJ2-7; D is unresolved. Trimming removed 2 bases at V and 7 bases at J, with 3 bases between. This CDR3 is 10 amino acids long. Germline V lookup: CDR1 MNHNS, CDR2 SASEGT.

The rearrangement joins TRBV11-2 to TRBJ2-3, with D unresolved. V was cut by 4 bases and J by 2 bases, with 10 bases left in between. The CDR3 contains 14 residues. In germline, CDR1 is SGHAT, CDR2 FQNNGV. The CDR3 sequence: CASSSPGSTDTQYF. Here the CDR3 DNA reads TGTGCCAGCAGCTCCCCCGGGTCCACAGATACGCAGTATTTT.

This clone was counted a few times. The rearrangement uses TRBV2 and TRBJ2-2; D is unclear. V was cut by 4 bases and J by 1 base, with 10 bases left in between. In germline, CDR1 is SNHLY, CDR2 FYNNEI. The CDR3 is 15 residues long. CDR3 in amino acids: CASSAGRLNTGELFF. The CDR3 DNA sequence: TGTGCCAGCAGTGCTGGCCGACTGAACACCGGGGAGCTGTTTTTT.

DNA of the CDR3: TGTGCCAGTAGTAAAACGGGAGTCACAGATACGCAGTATTTT. Protein product: CASSKTGVTDTQYF. This chain uses TRBV19 with TRBJ2-3, with a weak D call TRBD2 (6 bases). The germline gives CDR1 LNHDA, CDR2 SQIVND (reference sequence). V lost 4 bases and J 2 bases, leaving 10 bases between the germline ends. The CDR3 is 14 residues long.